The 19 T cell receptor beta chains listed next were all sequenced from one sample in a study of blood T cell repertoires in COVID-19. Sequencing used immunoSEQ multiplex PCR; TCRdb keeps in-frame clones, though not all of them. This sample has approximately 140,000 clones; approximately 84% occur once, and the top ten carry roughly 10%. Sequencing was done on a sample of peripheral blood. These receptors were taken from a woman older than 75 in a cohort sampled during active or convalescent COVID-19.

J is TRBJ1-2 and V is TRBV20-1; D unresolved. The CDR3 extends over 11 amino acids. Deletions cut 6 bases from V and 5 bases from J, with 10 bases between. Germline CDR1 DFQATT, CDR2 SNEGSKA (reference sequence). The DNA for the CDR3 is TGCAGTGCAAGCCCAAAGTATGGCTACACCTTC. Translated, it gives CSASPKYGYTF.

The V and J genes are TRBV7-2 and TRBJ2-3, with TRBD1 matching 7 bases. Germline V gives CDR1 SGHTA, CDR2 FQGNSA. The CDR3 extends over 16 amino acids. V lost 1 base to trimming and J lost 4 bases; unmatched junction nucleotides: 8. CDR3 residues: CASSLGLGGISDTQYF. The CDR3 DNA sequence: TGTGCCAGCAGCTTAGGCCTAGGGGGCATCTCAGATACGCAGTATTTT.

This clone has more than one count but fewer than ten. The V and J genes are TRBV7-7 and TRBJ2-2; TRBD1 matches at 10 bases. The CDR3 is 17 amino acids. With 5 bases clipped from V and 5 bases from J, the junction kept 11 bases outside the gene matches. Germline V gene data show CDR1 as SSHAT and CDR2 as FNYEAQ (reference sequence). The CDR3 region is CASSRAMGQGRTGELFF. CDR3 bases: TGTGCCAGCAGCCGCGCTATGGGACAGGGGAGGACCGGGGAGCTGTTTTTT.

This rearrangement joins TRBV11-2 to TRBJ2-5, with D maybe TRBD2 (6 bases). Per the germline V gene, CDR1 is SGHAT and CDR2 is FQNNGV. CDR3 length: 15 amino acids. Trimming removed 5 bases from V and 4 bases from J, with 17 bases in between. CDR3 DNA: TGTGCCAGCAGCCAGTCGGCAGGGAGGTTAGAGACCCAGTACTTC. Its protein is CASSQSAGRLETQYF.

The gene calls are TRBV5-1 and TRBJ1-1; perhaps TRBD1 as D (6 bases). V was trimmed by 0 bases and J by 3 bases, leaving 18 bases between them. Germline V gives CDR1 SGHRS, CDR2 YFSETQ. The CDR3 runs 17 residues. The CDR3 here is CASSLVGGGTLYTEAFF. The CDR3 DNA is TGCGCCAGCAGCTTGGTAGGCGGGGGCACCCTCTACACTGAAGCTTTCTTT.

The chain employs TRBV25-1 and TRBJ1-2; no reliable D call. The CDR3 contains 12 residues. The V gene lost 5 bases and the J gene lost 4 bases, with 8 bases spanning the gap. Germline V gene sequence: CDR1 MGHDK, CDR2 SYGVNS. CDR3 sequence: CASSFAGYGYTF. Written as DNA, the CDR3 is TGTGCCAGCAGTTTCGCGGGCTATGGCTACACCTTC.

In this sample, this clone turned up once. The CDR3 coding sequence is TGTGCCAGCAGTTTAAGGCAAATAACGGGAAAACTGTTTTTT. It specifies CASSLRQITGKLFF. The chain uses TRBV28 and TRBJ1-4; D uncertain. This CDR3 is built from 14 residues. The ends were cut back, 2 bases at V and 10 bases at J, with 14 bases in the middle. CDR1 and CDR2 from the germline V gene are MDHEN and SYDVKM.

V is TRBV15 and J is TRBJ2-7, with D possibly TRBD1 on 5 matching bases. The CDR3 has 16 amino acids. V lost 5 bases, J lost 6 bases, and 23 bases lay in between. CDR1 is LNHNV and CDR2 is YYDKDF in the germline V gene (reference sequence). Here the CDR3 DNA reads TGTGCCACCAGCCGAGGAAGTGCCTGGCCAGGGCGCGAGCAGTACTTC. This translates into CATSRGSAWPGREQYF.

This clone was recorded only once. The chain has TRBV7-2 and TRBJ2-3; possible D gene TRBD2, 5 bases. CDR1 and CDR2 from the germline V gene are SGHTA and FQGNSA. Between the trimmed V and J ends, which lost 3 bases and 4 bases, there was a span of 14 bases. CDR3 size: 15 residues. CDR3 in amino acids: CASSLARPGADTQYF. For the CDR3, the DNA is TGTGCCAGCAGCTTGGCTAGGCCCGGGGCAGATACGCAGTATTTT.

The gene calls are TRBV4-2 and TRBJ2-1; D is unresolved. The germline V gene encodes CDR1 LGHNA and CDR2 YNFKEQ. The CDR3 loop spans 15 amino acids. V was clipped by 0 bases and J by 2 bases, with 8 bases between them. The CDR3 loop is CASSQEMRPYNEQFF. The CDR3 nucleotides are TGTGCCAGCAGCCAAGAGATGAGGCCCTACAATGAGCAGTTCTTC.

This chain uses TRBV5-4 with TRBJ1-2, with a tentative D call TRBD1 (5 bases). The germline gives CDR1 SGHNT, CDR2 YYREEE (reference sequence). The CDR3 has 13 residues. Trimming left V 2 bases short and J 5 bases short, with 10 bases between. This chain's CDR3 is CASSFQGSYGYTF. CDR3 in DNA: TGTGCCAGCAGCTTCCAGGGATCTTATGGCTACACCTTC.

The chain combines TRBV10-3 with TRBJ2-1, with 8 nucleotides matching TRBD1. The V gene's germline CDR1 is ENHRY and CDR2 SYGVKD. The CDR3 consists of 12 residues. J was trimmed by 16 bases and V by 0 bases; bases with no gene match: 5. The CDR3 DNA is TGTGCCATCAGTGAGTCGACAGGGGCCCCTTTCTTC. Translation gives CAISESTGAPFF.

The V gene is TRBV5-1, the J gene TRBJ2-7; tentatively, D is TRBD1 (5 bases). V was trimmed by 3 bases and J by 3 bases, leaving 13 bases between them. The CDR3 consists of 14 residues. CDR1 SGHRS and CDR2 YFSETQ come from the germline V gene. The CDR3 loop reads CASSSTPGIYEQYF. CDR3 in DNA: TGCGCCAGCAGCTCTACTCCAGGGATCTACGAGCAGTACTTC.

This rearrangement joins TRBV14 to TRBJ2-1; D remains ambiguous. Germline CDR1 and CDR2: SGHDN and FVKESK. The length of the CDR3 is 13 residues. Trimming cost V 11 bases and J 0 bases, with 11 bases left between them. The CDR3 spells CASSRSSYNEQFF. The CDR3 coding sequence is TGTGCCTCCTCCCGCAGCTCCTACAATGAGCAGTTCTTC.

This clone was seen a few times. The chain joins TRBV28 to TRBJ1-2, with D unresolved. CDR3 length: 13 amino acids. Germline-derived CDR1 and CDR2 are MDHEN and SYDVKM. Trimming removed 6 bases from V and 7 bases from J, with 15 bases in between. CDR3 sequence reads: CASRYWGGFGYTF. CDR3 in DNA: TGTGCCAGCAGATATTGGGGAGGGTTTGGCTACACCTTC.

CDR3 protein: CASKYSNQPQHF. For the CDR3, the DNA is TGTGCCAGCAAATATAGCAATCAGCCCCAGCATTTT. This chain links TRBV2 with TRBJ1-5, with no clear D. CDR3 length: 12 amino acids. V was shortened by 7 bases and J by 0 bases, with 4 bases between the two germline ends. The germline V gene has CDR1 SNHLY and CDR2 FYNNEI.

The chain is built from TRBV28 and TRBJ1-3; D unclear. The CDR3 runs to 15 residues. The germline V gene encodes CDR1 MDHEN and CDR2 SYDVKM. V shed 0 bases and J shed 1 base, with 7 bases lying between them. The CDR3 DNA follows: TGTGCCAGCAGTTTATGGGGCCAGTCTGGAAACACCATATATTTT. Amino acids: CASSLWGQSGNTIYF.

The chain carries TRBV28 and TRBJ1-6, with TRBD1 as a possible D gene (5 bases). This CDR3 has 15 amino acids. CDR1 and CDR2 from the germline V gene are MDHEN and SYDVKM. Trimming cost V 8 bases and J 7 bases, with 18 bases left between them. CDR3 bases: TGTGCCAGCCTTAACAACGGAAGGGGAAATTCACCCCTCCACTTT. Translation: CASLNNGRGNSPLHF.

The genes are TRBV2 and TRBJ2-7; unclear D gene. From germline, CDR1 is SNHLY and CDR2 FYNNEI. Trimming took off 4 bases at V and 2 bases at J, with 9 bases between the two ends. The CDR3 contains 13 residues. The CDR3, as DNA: TGTGCCAGCAGTGGACTGTTAACCTACGAGCAGTACTTC. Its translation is CASSGLLTYEQYF.